Below are 27 T cell receptor beta chains sequenced from a single sample in a study of blood T cell repertoires in COVID-19. Some clones are missing from TCRdb's copy, which holds only in-frame ones; the method was immunoSEQ multiplex PCR. The table includes 200,000 or so clones, around 80% detected once. The sample was peripheral blood. These receptors all come from a human donor in a cohort sampled during active COVID-19.

This clone occurred once. The chain uses TRBV5-1 and TRBJ2-1, with D possibly matching TRBD2 (6 bases). The V and J ends lost 6 bases and 4 bases respectively, with 11 bases between them. This CDR3 has 13 amino acids. Per the germline V gene, CDR1 is SGHRS and CDR2 is YFSETQ. In DNA, the CDR3 is TGCGCCAGCACGGGGGACTCTTACAATGAGCAGTTCTTC. Translated: CASTGDSYNEQFF.

This clone appeared a single time. The V and J genes are TRBV29-1 and TRBJ2-1; perhaps TRBD1 as D (6 bases). Germline values: CDR1 SQVTM, CDR2 ANQGSEA. V was pared by 5 bases and J by 6 bases, with 23 bases between. The CDR3 loop spans 16 amino acids. Written as DNA, the CDR3 is TGCAGCGTTTCTTCGCCAACAGGGATACCTTTCAATGAGCAGTTCTTC. Encoded protein: CSVSSPTGIPFNEQFF.

The chain carries TRBV2 and TRBJ2-3; possibly TRBD1 for D (5 bases). The length of the CDR3 is 15 residues. CDR1 and CDR2 (germline): SNHLY, FYNNEI. Deletions cut 3 bases from V and 4 bases from J, with 14 bases between. As DNA, the CDR3 is TGTGCCAGCAGTGACCTTGGGCAGGGTTCAGATACGCAGTATTTT. Amino acid sequence: CASSDLGQGSDTQYF. The whole variable domain, filled in from reference TRBV2 and TRBJ2-3, reads EPEVTQTPSHQVTQMGQEVILRCVPISNHLYFYWYRQILGQKVEFLVSFYNNEISEKSEIFDDQFSVERPDGSNFTLKIRSTKLEDSAMYFCASSDLGQGSDTQYFGPGTRLTVL.

The genes are TRBV3-1 (or the pseudogene TRBV3-2) and TRBJ2-7; 9 nucleotides match TRBD1. With 4 bases clipped from V and 3 bases from J, the junction kept 7 bases outside the gene matches. Germline V lookup: CDR1 LGHDT, CDR2 YNNKEL (reference sequence). The CDR3 sequence is 15 residues long. Here the CDR3 DNA reads TGTGCCAGCAGCCCAAGGACAGGGGAAGTCTACGAGCAGTACGTC. It encodes CASSPRTGEVYEQYV.

The rearrangement joins TRBV6-5 to TRBJ2-7; 8 bases align to TRBD1. Germline V gene sequence: CDR1 MNHEY, CDR2 SVGAGI. V gave up 10 bases and J gave up 3 bases; unmatched junction bases: 8. The CDR3 is made up of 13 amino acids. The CDR3 protein is CAIGQGEIYEQYV. The CDR3 DNA reads TGTGCCATCGGACAGGGAGAGATCTACGAGCAGTACGTC.

The chain employs TRBV27 and TRBJ2-7; possible D gene TRBD1, 6 bases. CDR1 is MNHEY and CDR2 is SMNVEV in the germline V gene (reference sequence). The CDR3 is 14 residues long. V was shortened by 5 bases and J by 4 bases, with 15 bases between the two germline ends. Written as DNA, the CDR3 is TGTGCCAGCAGTCCCTCCGACAGGCATTACGAGCAGTACTTC. As protein: CASSPSDRHYEQYF.

This chain connects TRBV19 to TRBJ1-2, with TRBD1 matching 8 bases. The V and J ends lost 6 bases and 6 bases, in that order; junction bases with no gene match: 15. This CDR3 is 16 amino acids long. Germline loops: CDR1 LNHDA, CDR2 SQIVND (reference sequence). The CDR3 here is CASSQLIRGRGDGYTF. The CDR3 nucleotides are TGTGCCAGTAGCCAATTGATCAGGGGGCGCGGAGATGGCTACACCTTC.

This clone was counted only a few times. The V call is TRBV2, the J call TRBJ2-1; 9 bases map to TRBD2. In germline, CDR1 is SNHLY, CDR2 FYNNEI. Trimming took 4 bases from V and 8 from J; bases not matched to a gene: 6. The CDR3 extends over 14 amino acids. The CDR3: CASSVQREADEQFF. CDR3 coding DNA: TGTGCCAGCAGTGTCCAGCGGGAGGCCGATGAGCAGTTCTTC.

V is TRBV2 and J is TRBJ1-5, with TRBD1 matching 7 bases. This CDR3 comprises 13 residues. The J segment lost 4 bases and the V segment lost 8 bases, leaving 5 bases of the junction unmatched. Germline CDR1 and CDR2: SNHLY and FYNNEI. CDR3 region: CASGGTANQPQHF. The DNA for the CDR3 is TGTGCCAGCGGTGGGACAGCTAATCAGCCCCAGCATTTT.

DNA for the CDR3: TGCGCCAGCAGCGCGGACAGGGCATTGGGTTCACCCCTCCACTTT. It is translated as CASSADRALGSPLHF. The chain couples TRBV5-1 to TRBJ1-6; 8 bases agree with TRBD1. The germline gives CDR1 SGHRS, CDR2 YFSETQ. J gave up 9 bases and V 4 bases, and 9 bases lay outside the gene matches. This CDR3 is 15 amino acids long.

The chain links TRBV6-6 to TRBJ1-5; D possibly corresponds to TRBD1 (5 bases). Germline loops: CDR1 MNHNY, CDR2 SVGAGI (reference sequence). The CDR3 has 15 residues. V gave up 5 bases and J gave up 5 bases, with 16 bases separating them. In DNA form, the CDR3 reads TGTGCCAGCAGTCTAACCCAGGGTCTTCATCAGCCCCAGCATTTT. Translated, it gives CASSLTQGLHQPQHF.

The CDR3 DNA reads as TGTGCCAGTAGCCCCCAGAGGGAGGGCGGCATTCAGTACTTC. Its translation: CASSPQREGGIQYF. The genes are TRBV19 and TRBJ2-4; 7 bases are shared with TRBD2. The germline V gene has CDR1 LNHDA and CDR2 SQIVND (reference sequence). CDR3 length equals 14 residues. Trimming at V came to 6 bases and at J to 9 bases, leaving 11 bases not matched to a gene. Based on the CDR3 plus reference TRBV19 and TRBJ2-4, the full variable domain is DGGITQSPKYLFRKEGQNVTLSCEQNLNHDAMYWYRQDPGQGLRLIYYSQIVNDFQKGDIAEGYSVSREKKESFPLTVTSAQKNPTAFYLCASSPQREGGIQYFGAGTRLSVL.

The gene calls are TRBV10-3 and TRBJ1-4, with 9 nucleotides matching TRBD1. The CDR3 totals 14 residues. Trimming at V came to 6 bases and at J to 5 bases, leaving 4 bases not matched to a gene. Germline assignment: CDR1 ENHRY and CDR2 SYGVKD. CDR3 residues: CAIRGGTGNEKLFF. DNA of the CDR3: TGTGCCATCAGGGGGGGGACAGGGAATGAAAAACTGTTTTTT.

V and J are TRBV19 and TRBJ2-1; weak D call: TRBD2 (6 bases). The CDR3 spans 16 residues. Trimming removed 6 bases at V and 2 bases at J, with 17 bases between. Germline V CDR1 and CDR2: LNHDA, SQIVND (reference sequence). The CDR3 nucleotides read TGTGCCAGTAGCAGGGAGGAGACACTTACCTACAATGAGCAGTTCTTC. It yields the protein CASSREETLTYNEQFF.

Only a few counts were recorded for this clone. The chain is built from TRBV5-1 and TRBJ2-3; 8 bases are a match to TRBD1. Trimming took 1 base from V and 1 from J; bases not matched to a gene: 5. The CDR3 totals 16 residues. Germline lookup yields CDR1 SGHRS and CDR2 YFSETQ. CDR3 region: CASSLYTGGGTDTQYF. CDR3 in DNA: TGCGCCAGCAGCTTGTATACAGGGGGAGGCACAGATACGCAGTATTTT.

The V gene is TRBV7-9, the J gene TRBJ1-3; 8 bases are a match to TRBD1. The CDR3 contains 16 residues. CDR1 is SEHNR and CDR2 is FQNEAQ in the germline V gene (reference sequence). V was clipped by 5 bases and J by 0 bases; unmatched bases: 6. In DNA, the CDR3 is TGTGCCAGCAGCCCCGTCAGGGGGCTCTCTGGAAACACCATATATTTT. This translates into CASSPVRGLSGNTIYF. The full variable domain, completed using reference TRBV7-9 and TRBJ1-3, is DTGVSQNPRHKITKRGQNVTFRCDPISEHNRLYWYRQTLGQGPEFLTYFQNEAQLEKSRLLSDRFSAERPKGSFSTLEIQRTEQGDSAMYLCASSPVRGLSGNTIYFGEGSWLTVV.

J is TRBJ1-1 and V is TRBV28; D not certain. In germline, CDR1 is MDHEN, CDR2 SYDVKM. The CDR3 is 14 residues long. V shed 6 bases and J shed 3 bases, with 14 bases lying between them. CDR3 bases: TGTGCCAGCAGCACCCGGGTGAGGGACACTGAAGCTTTCTTT. Protein product: CASSTRVRDTEAFF. The full variable domain, its missing parts supplied by reference TRBV28 and TRBJ1-1, is DVKVTQSSRYLVKRTGEKVFLECVQDMDHENMFWYRQDPGLGLRLIYFSYDVKMKEKGDIPEGYSVSREKKERFSLILESASTNQTSMYLCASSTRVRDTEAFFGQGTRLTVV.

The chain is built from TRBV5-5 and TRBJ2-6, with no clear D. The V end was cut by 0 bases, the J end by 1 base, with 8 bases between. The germline V gene encodes CDR1 SGHKS and CDR2 YYEKEE (reference sequence). The CDR3 loop spans 16 amino acids. The CDR3 nucleotides are TGTGCCAGCAGCTTGGTACGCAGTTCTGGGGCCAACGTCCTGACTTTC. Encoded protein: CASSLVRSSGANVLTF.

CDR3 protein: CASSEFGQVYGYTF. CDR3 DNA sequence: TGTGCCAGCAGTGAGTTTGGTCAGGTCTATGGCTACACCTTC. The J gene is TRBJ1-2, the V gene TRBV2; unclear D gene. The V end lost 3 bases, the J end lost 4 bases, and 12 bases lay between the germline ends. Germline V gene sequence: CDR1 SNHLY, CDR2 FYNNEI. The CDR3 is 14 residues long.

This clone was seen a few times. The chain recombines TRBV19 with TRBJ1-1; TRBD1 aligns across 7 bases. With 5 bases clipped from V and 10 bases from J, the junction kept 13 bases outside the gene matches. The CDR3 covers 14 residues. CDR1 is LNHDA and CDR2 is SQIVND in the germline V gene (reference sequence). CDR3 in amino acids: CASSSDNRGIAAFF. The DNA for the CDR3 is TGTGCCAGTAGTTCGGACAACAGGGGTATAGCAGCTTTCTTT.

The chain employs TRBV10-3 and TRBJ1-3; a possible D gene is TRBD1 (5 bases). Trimming took 3 bases from V and 3 from J, leaving 12 bases between them. CDR3 length equals 15 residues. Germline values: CDR1 ENHRY, CDR2 SYGVKD. The CDR3 protein is CAISERDQGGNTIYF. Here the CDR3 DNA reads TGTGCCATCAGTGAAAGGGATCAGGGTGGAAACACCATATATTTT.

This clone is a singleton in its sample. The chain has TRBV28 and TRBJ1-6, with D maybe TRBD1 (5 bases). The CDR3 extends over 15 amino acids. The germline gives CDR1 MDHEN, CDR2 SYDVKM. Trimming took 4 bases from V and 13 from J, leaving 20 bases between them. CDR3 coding DNA: TGTGCCAGCAGTTCCATCGGGGGAGTCCCCTTCCCCCTCCACTTT. This codes for CASSSIGGVPFPLHF.

The chain is built from TRBV7-2 and TRBJ2-3; TRBD1 is a possible D gene (5 bases). This CDR3 region has 16 residues. V lost 2 bases and J 2 bases, leaving 14 bases between the germline ends. Looked up from germline, CDR1 is SGHTA and CDR2 is FQGNSA. The CDR3 nucleotides are TGTGCCAGCAGCTTAATTGCGGACACTGACACAGATACGCAGTATTTT. Encoded protein: CASSLIADTDTDTQYF.

The chain carries TRBV6-5 and TRBJ1-5; the D gene is possibly TRBD1 (6 bases). V lost 0 bases to trimming and J lost 6 bases, with 12 bases between them. From germline, CDR1 is MNHEY and CDR2 SVGAGI. The CDR3 covers 15 residues. This CDR3 reads CASSYSDRPPQPQHF. DNA of the CDR3: TGTGCCAGCAGTTACTCTGACAGGCCCCCTCAGCCCCAGCATTTT.

CDR3 bases: TGTGCCACCAGTGATTCACAGGACAGGGGATACGAGCAGTACTTC. Translation: CATSDSQDRGYEQYF. The V gene is TRBV24-1, the J gene TRBJ2-7; 9 nucleotides match TRBD1. V lost 2 bases, J lost 4 bases, and 5 bases stayed unmatched. Germline assignment: CDR1 KGHDR and CDR2 SFDVKD. This CDR3 has 15 residues.

The table lists this clone with a few counts. The chain combines TRBV6-4 with TRBJ2-3; 10 positions match TRBD1. Losses at the gene ends were 3 bases for V and 1 base for J; bases not matched to a gene: 1. Per germline, CDR1 MRHNA and CDR2 SNTAGT. The length of the CDR3 is 15 residues. The CDR3 nucleotides are TGTGCCAGCAGTGAAGGGACAGGGGGCACAGATACGCAGTATTTT. Translating gives CASSEGTGGTDTQYF.

The chain joins TRBV3-1 (or the pseudogene TRBV3-2) to TRBJ1-5; D remains unclear. V shed 4 bases and J shed 5 bases, with 6 bases lying between them. Germline V lookup: CDR1 LGHDT, CDR2 YNNKEL (reference sequence). The CDR3 loop spans 12 amino acids. CDR3 nucleotides: TGTGCCAGCAGCCTAAGAGATCAGCCCCAGCATTTT. Protein product: CASSLRDQPQHF.